This section outlines one T cell receptor (beta chain) sequence together with its context. Primed by a sample-barcoded 5' primer and a J-beta primer mix, a second PCR proceeded for about 6 to 12 cycles. TCRdb reprocessed the 5' RACE reads with MiXCR, giving one entry per CDR3 protein. Found here are about 680,000 distinct CDR3 sequences, roughly 49% of them singletons; the top ten hold roughly 30%. This sample was taken from a study of blood T cells in healthy people across ages. The CDR3 loop spans 16 amino acids. CDR1 SGHDN and CDR2 FVKESK come from the germline V gene. Unmatched junction bases numbered 8, after V lost 4 bases and J lost 1 base.

The V and J genes are TRBV14 and TRBJ2-5, with TRBD2 matching over 8 bases. Sample: blood. The receptor's source is a woman aged 55-69 years in good health. CDR3 nucleotides: TGTGCCAGCAGCCCTCGGGGGAGCGGGAGCCAAGAGACCCAGTACTTC. Translation: CASSPRGSGSQETQYF.